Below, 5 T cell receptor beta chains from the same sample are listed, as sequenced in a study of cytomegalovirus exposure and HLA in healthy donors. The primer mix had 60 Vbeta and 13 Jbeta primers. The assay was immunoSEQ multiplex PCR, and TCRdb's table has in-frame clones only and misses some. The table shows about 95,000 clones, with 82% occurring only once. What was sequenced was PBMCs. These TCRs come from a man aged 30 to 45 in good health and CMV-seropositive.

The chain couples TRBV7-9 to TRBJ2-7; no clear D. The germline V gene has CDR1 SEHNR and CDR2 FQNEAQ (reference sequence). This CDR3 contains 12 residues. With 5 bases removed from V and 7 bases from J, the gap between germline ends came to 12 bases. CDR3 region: CASSITSTEQYF. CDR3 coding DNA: TGTGCCAGCAGCATAACCTCGACTGAGCAGTACTTC.

The CDR3 reads CASSCPGQETQYF. CDR3 coding DNA: TGTGCCAGCAGCTGTCCGGGACAAGAGACCCAGTACTTC. The rearrangement uses TRBV21-1 and TRBJ2-5; no check of the table's D call, TRBD2, against the DNA was made. TRBV21-1 is shown as a pseudogene. The length of the CDR3 is 13 residues.

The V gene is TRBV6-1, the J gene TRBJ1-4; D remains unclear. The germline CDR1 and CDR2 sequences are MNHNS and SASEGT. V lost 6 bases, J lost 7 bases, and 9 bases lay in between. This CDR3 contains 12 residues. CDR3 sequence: CASRSRSEKLFF. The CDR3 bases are TGTGCCAGCAGGAGTCGAAGTGAAAAACTGTTTTTT.

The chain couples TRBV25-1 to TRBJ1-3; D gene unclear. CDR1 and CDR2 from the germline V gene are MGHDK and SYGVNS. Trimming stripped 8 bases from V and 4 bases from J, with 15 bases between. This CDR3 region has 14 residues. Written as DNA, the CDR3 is TGTGCCAGCGGTACCGGGAGAGGAGGAAACACCATATATTTT. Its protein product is CASGTGRGGNTIYF.

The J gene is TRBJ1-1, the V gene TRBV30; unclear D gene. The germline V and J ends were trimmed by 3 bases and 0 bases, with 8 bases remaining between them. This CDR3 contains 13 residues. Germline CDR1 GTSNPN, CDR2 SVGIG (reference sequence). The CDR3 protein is CAWRRQMNTEAFF. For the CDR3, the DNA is TGTGCCTGGAGGAGGCAGATGAACACTGAAGCTTTCTTT.